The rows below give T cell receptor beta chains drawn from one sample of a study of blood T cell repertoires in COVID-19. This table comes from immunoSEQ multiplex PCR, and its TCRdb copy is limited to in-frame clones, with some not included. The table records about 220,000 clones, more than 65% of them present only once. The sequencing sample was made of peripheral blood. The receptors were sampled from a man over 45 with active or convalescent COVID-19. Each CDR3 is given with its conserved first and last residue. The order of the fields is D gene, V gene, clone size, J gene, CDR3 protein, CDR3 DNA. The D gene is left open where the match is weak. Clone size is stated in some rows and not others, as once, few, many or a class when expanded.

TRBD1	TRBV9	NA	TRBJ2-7	CASSPRTGSNYEQYF	TGTGCCAGCAGCCCCCGGACAGGGTCTAACTACGAGCAGTACTTC
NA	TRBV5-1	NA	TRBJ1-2	CASSLSSPANYGYTF	TGCGCCAGCAGCCTTTCGAGCCCCGCTAACTATGGCTACACCTTC
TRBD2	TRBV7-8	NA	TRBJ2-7	CASSPGTRGSYEQYF	TGTGCCAGCAGCCCAGGGACTAGGGGTTCGTACGAGCAGTACTTC
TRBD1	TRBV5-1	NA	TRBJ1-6	CASTPGQGDSPLHF	TGCGCCAGCACCCCGGGACAGGGGGATTCACCCCTCCACTTT
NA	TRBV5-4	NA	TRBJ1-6	CASRLDSAGSYNSPLHF	TGTGCCAGCAGACTGGACAGCGCCGGCTCCTATAATTCACCCCTCCACTTT
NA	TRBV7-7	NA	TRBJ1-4	CASSLDSNEKLFF	TGTGCTAGCAGCTTAGACAGTAATGAAAAACTGTTTTTT
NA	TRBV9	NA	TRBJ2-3	CASSVGLSGAADTQYF	TGTGCCAGCAGCGTTGGCCTCTCCGGAGCCGCAGATACGCAGTATTTT
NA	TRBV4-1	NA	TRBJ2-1	CASSQVYSEQFF	TGCGCCAGCAGCCAAGTATATAGTGAGCAGTTCTTC
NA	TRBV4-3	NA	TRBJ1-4	CASSQDGRGGEKLFF	TGCGCCAGCAGCCAAGACGGCCGCGGGGGGGAAAAACTGTTTTTT
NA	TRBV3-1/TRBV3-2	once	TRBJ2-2	CASSPHGGARELFF	TGTGCCAGCAGCCCCCATGGGGGGGCCCGGGAGCTGTTTTTT
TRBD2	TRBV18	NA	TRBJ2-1	CASSKGLAGGLIQNEQFF	TGTGCCAGCTCAAAAGGACTAGCGGGAGGGCTTATACAAAATGAGCAGTTCTTC
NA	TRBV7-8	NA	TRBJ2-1	CASSPPVPGQFF	TGTGCCAGCAGCCCCCCTGTGCCGGGGCAGTTCTTC
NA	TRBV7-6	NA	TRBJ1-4	CASSPRGGENEKLFF	TGTGCCAGCAGCCCCCGGGGGGGGGAGAATGAAAAACTGTTTTTT
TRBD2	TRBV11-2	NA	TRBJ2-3	CASSLASGIADTQYF	TGTGCCAGCAGCTTGGCTAGCGGGATAGCAGATACGCAGTATTTT
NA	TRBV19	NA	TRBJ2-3	CASSIQGRRRTDTQYF	TGTGCCAGTAGTATACAGGGCAGGAGAAGAACAGATACGCAGTATTTT
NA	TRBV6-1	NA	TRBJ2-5	CASSEMWGVQETQYF	TGTGCCAGCAGTGAAATGTGGGGGGTACAAGAGACCCAGTACTTC
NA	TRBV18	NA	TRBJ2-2	CASSQSPTGELFF	TGTGCCAGCTCACAGAGCCCCACCGGGGAGCTGTTTTTT
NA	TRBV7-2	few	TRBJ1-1	CASSPDSLNTEAFF	TGTGCCAGCAGCCCGGACAGTCTGAACACTGAAGCTTTCTTT
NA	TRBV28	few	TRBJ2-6	CASSFSTSGANVLTF	TGTGCCAGCAGTTTTAGTACCTCTGGGGCCAACGTCCTGACTTTC
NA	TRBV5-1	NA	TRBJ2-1	CASSLGSWNEQFF	TGCGCCAGCAGCTTGGGTAGCTGGAATGAGCAGTTCTTC
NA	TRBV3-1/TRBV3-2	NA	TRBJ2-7	CASSQELTTSLKYF	TGTGCCAGCAGCCAAGAATTAACTACGAGTCTGAAGTACTTC
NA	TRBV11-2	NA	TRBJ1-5	CASSLDSGGNQPQHF	TGTGCCAGCAGCTTAGATTCGGGGGGCAATCAGCCCCAGCATTTT
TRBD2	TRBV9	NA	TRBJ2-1	CASSAPTSGGIGEQFF	TGTGCCAGCAGCGCCCCGACTAGCGGGGGGATCGGTGAGCAGTTCTTC
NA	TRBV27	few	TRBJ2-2	CASSLQTGELFF	TGTGCCAGCAGTCTTCAGACCGGGGAGCTGTTTTTT
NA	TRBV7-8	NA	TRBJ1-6	CASSFDRGRDSPLHF	TGTGCCAGCAGCTTTGACCGGGGAAGGGATTCACCCCTCCACTTT
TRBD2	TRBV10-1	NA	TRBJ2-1	CASGTSGGSSSYNEQFF	TGCGCCAGCGGGACTAGCGGGGGGTCCAGCTCCTACAATGAGCAGTTCTTC
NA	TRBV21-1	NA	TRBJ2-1	CASSKRASGMHNEQFF	TGTGCCAGCAGCAAAAGGGCTAGCGGGATGCACAATGAGCAGTTCTTC
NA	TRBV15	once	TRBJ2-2	CATIRKRGSNTGELFF	TGTGCCACCATAAGAAAAAGGGGGTCCAACACCGGGGAGCTGTTTTTT
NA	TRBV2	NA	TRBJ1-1	CASSGGGRNTEAFF	TGTGCCAGCAGTGGGGGGGGGAGAAACACTGAAGCTTTCTTT
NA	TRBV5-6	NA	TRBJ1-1	CASSLASGGVGTFF	TGTGCCAGCAGCTTGGCCTCGGGGGGAGTCGGGACTTTCTTT
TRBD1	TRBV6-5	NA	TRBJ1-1	CASSPWTGVNTEAFF	TGTGCCAGCAGTCCTTGGACAGGAGTGAACACTGAAGCTTTCTTT
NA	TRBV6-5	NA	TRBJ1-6	CASRSVGDWNSPLHF	TGTGCCAGCAGATCGGTTGGGGACTGGAATTCACCCCTCCACTTT
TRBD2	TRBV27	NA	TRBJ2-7	CASSLSNIELAGGYEQYF	TGTGCCAGCAGTTTATCGAATATAGAGCTAGCGGGAGGATACGAGCAGTACTTC
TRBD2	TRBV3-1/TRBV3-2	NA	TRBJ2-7	CASSKSGLADFSYEQYF	TGTGCCAGCAGCAAATCCGGACTAGCGGACTTCTCCTACGAGCAGTACTTC
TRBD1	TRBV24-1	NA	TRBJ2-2	CATSEGTGSTGELFF	TGTGCCACCAGTGAGGGGACAGGGAGCACCGGGGAGCTGTTTTTT
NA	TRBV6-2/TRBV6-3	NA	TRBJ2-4	CASSYPSGNIQYF	TGTGCCAGCAGTTACCCCTCCGGAAACATTCAGTACTTC
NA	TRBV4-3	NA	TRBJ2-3	CASSQDVEGGTDTQYF	TGCGCCAGCAGCCAAGATGTGGAGGGTGGGACAGATACGCAGTATTTT
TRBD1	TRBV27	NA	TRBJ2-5	CASSLTPPTGAQETQYF	TGTGCCAGCAGTTTAACCCCACCGACAGGGGCCCAAGAGACCCAGTACTTC
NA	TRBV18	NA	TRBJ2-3	CASSPNFADTQYF	TGTGCCAGCTCACCAAATTTCGCAGATACGCAGTATTTT
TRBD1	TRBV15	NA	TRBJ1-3	CATSSRDRSSGNTIYF	TGTGCCACCAGCTCCCGGGACAGGAGCTCTGGAAACACCATATATTTT
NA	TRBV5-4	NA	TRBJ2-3	CASSLQVGDTDTQYF	TGTGCCAGCAGCTTACAGGTTGGCGACACAGATACGCAGTATTTT
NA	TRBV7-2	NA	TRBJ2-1	CASSLGNLGGNEQFF	TGTGCCAGCAGCTTAGGTAATTTGGGGGGCAATGAGCAGTTCTTC
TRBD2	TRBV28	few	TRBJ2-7	CASSLSTSGSLSYF	TGTGCCAGCAGTTTATCGACTAGCGGGAGCCTGTCGTACTTC
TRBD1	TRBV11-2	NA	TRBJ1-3	CASSLMRGPGNTIYF	TGTGCCAGCAGCCTCATGAGGGGGCCCGGAAACACCATATATTTT
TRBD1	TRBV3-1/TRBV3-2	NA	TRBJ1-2	CASSQGLPWDRGRDGYTF	TGTGCCAGCAGCCAAGGCCTTCCTTGGGACAGGGGGCGCGACGGCTACACCTTC
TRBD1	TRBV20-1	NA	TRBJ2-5	CSASFPDRGGETQYF	TGCAGTGCTAGTTTTCCGGACAGGGGGGGAGAGACCCAGTACTTC
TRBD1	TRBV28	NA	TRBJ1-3	CASRQGPGNTIYF	TGTGCCAGCAGACAGGGGCCTGGAAACACCATATATTTT
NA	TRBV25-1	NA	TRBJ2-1	CASSETGQYNEQFF	TGTGCCAGCAGTGAGACAGGACAGTACAATGAGCAGTTCTTC
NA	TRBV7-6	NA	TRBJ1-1	CASSLEARVNTEAFF	TGTGCCAGCAGCTTAGAAGCAAGAGTGAACACTGAAGCTTTCTTT
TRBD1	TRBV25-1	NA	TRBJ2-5	CASSEGSGGVLETQYF	TGTGCCAGCAGTGAGGGGTCAGGGGGCGTTTTGGAGACCCAGTACTTC
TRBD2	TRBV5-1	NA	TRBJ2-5	CASSLTSGQETQYF	TGCGCCAGCAGCTTGACTAGCGGTCAAGAGACCCAGTACTTC
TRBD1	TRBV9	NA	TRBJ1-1	CASSLRGQGATEAFF	TGTGCCAGCAGCTTGCGCGGACAGGGGGCAACTGAAGCTTTCTTT
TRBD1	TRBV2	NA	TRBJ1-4	CASSLSGTAGEKLFF	TGTGCCAGCAGTCTTTCCGGGACAGCGGGCGAAAAACTGTTTTTT
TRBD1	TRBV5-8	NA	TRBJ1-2	CASSSLRDRASNYGYTF	TGTGCCAGCAGTTCTCTCCGGGACAGGGCCTCTAACTATGGCTACACCTTC
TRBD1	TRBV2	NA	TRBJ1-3	CASRDRETGNTIYF	TGTGCCAGTCGGGACAGAGAAACTGGAAACACCATATATTTT
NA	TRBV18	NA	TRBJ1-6	CASSPPAGNSPLHF	TGTGCCAGCTCACCCCCGGCAGGAAATTCACCCCTCCACTTT
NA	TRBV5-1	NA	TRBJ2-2	CASSPRSLQGTNTGELFF	TGCGCCAGCAGCCCCCGAAGTCTGCAGGGGACGAACACCGGGGAGCTGTTTTTT
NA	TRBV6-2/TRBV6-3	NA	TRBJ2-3	CASSYDPGYDTQYF	TGTGCCAGCAGTTACGACCCGGGTTACGATACGCAGTATTTT